This T cell receptor beta chain was sequenced for a study of blood T cell repertoires in COVID-19 (dated by TCRdb to 2018 to 2020). With regard to the full study: Samples covering the acute and convalescent phases of COVID-19 were provided by collaborators in the United States, Italy and Spain. The material from the prospective study consisted of cDNA or gDNA derived from T cells, B-cell-depleted T cells, or PBMCs. Deeply sampled blood TCRbeta repertoires from subjects exposed to, actively infected with, or recovered from COVID-19 were included in the dataset. A freely available public database, intended as a resource for researchers studying the immune response to SARS-CoV-2, is where the repertoires were released. Samples came from the ongoing ImmuneRACE study (first 160 participants) plus 1,254 subjects from 6 global collaborators. Nearly every sample came with metadata listing a de-identified subject ID, COVID-19 status, age in years and sex. Where available, HLA class I and class II types were obtained from metadata supplied by the sample provider rather than from assay-based typing. Overall study outcomes, separate from this receptor: Clinical and demographic metadata were provided uncurated, with the amount varying by source and participant.

The immunoSEQ Assay, a bias-controlled multiplex PCR, was used to amplify TCRbeta CDR3 regions from genomic DNA. In the source study's methods: The number of nucleated cells in each sample was estimated from the amplification of reference gene primers within the assay. To quantify the absolute abundance of each unique TCRbeta CDR3 rearrangement, sequence reads were collapsed and filtered. For each sample, productive Simpson clonality was calculated as the square root of Simpson's diversity index across productive rearrangements. Here the immuneACCESS table is served through TCRdb, limited to in-frame sequences with V and J called. Missing clones are a known gap in these copies; in checked studies unresolved V genes cover under half, and the rest lacks a known reason. The V and J calls and clone size come from that table; D and trimming were worked out from the DNA. This sample lists around 230,000 clones; around four fifths were detected once. In total, the top ten clones hold about 2.5% of the sample.

CDR1 and CDR2, looked up from the germline V gene, are MNHEY and SVGAGI. The CDR3 measures 13 amino acids from cysteine to phenylalanine. This entry keeps only the CDR3 DNA: 39 bases, framed from base 1. Trimming removed 6 bases from V and 3 bases from J; the gene matches leave 2 bases unexplained. Details on this clone: Its antigen target is currently unknown. The sample holds no much larger clone one base away, and base qualities are not on file.

The collaborating institutions used their own protocols to collect whole blood in K2EDTA tubes. Collaborator samples were shipped for TCRbeta analysis as frozen whole blood, isolated PBMCs, or DNA extracted from either sample type. The origin of this receptor is a woman in her sixties or seventies with active or convalescent COVID-19. The rearrangement combines TRBV6-5 with TRBJ1-5, with 7 bases aligning to TRBD1. The sample taken for sequencing was peripheral blood. This receptor carries the CDR3 CASRDRDNQPQHF. The DNA reads TGTGCCAGCAGAGACAGGGACAATCAGCCCCAGCATTTT.